Below, one T cell receptor beta chain is given with its context. How the authors handled the data: From reference gene primer amplification, estimates of nucleated cell counts were derived. The data were produced by immunoSEQ multiplex PCR, yet TCRdb's version contains in-frame clones alone and is incomplete. D and trimming were read from the DNA, whereas the V and J calls and clone size are those reported in that table. The top ten hold 5.5% to 7.5% of the sample, which has under 150,000 clones, roughly 89% seen once. Cohort placement rested on clinical history that participants reported themselves. These data belong to a study of blood T cell repertoires in COVID-19. Study details: COVID-19 samples, acute and convalescent, were from the United States, Italy and Spain.

The sequencing sample was made of PBMCs or T cells enriched from blood (not recorded which). The receptor was derived from a woman aged 45-60 years who had been exposed to COVID-19.

DNA for the CDR3: TGTGCCAGCAGTTACTCGCGGGACTACCCCCGGGGGACCCAGTACTTC. It translates to CASSYSRDYPRGTQYF. The gene calls are TRBV6-6 and TRBJ2-5, with TRBD2 matching over 7 bases. Per germline, CDR1 MNHNY and CDR2 SVGAGI (reference sequence). The CDR3 has 16 amino acids. The V segment lost 0 bases and the J segment 7 bases; nucleotides outside the gene matches: 11.